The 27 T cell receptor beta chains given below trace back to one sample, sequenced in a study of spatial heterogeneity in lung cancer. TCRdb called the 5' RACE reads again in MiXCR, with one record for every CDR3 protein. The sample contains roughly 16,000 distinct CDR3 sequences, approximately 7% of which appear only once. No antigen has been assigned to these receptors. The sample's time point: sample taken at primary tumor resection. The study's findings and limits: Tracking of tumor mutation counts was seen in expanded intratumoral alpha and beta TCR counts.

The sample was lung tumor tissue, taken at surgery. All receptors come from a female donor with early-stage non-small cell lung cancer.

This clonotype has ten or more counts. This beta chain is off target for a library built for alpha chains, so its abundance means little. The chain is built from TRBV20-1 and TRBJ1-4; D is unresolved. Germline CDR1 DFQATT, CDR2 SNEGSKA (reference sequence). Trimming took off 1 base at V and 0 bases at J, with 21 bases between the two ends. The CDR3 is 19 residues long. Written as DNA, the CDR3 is TGCAGTGCTAGAGCGGGGAGCCGTGTCGAGGGCACAACTAATGAAAAACTGTTTTTT. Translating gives CSARAGSRVEGTTNEKLFF.

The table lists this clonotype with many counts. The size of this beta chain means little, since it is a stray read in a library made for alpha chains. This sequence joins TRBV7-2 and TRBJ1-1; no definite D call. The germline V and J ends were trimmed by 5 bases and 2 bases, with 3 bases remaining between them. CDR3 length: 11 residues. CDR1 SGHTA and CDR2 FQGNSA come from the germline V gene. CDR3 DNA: TGTGCCAGCAGCGTCAACACTGAAGCTTTCTTT. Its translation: CASSVNTEAFF.

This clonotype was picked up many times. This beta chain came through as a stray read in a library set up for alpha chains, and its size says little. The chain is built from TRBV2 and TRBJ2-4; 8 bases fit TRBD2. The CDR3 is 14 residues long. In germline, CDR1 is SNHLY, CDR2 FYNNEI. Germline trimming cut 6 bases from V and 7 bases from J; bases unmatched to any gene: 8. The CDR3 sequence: CASRAGSGGNIQYF. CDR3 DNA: TGTGCCAGCAGAGCCGGGAGCGGGGGTAACATTCAGTACTTC.

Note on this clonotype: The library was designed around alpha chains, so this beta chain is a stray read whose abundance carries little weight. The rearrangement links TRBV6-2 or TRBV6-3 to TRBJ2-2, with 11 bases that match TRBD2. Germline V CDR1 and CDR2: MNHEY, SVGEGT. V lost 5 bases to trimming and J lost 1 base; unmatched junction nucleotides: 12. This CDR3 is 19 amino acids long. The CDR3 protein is CASSPKQTTSGGNTGELFF. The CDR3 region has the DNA TGTGCCAGCAGTCCGAAACAAACCACTAGCGGGGGGAACACCGGGGAGCTGTTTTTT.

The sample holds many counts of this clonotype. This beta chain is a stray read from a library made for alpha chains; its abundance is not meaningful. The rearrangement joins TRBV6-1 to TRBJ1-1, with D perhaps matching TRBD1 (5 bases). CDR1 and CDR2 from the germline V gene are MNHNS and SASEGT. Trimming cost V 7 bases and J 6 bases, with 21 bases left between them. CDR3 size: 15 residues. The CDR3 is CASTLQMGGWAEAFF. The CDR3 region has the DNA TGTGCCAGCACCCTCCAGATGGGGGGTTGGGCTGAAGCTTTCTTT.

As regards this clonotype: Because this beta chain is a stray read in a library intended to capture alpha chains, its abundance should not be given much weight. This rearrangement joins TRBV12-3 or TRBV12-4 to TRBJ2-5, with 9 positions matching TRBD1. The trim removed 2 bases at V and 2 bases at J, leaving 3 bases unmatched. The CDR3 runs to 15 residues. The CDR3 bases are TGTGCCAGCAGTTTATCCGGGACAGGGCAAGAGACCCAGTACTTC. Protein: CASSLSGTGQETQYF.

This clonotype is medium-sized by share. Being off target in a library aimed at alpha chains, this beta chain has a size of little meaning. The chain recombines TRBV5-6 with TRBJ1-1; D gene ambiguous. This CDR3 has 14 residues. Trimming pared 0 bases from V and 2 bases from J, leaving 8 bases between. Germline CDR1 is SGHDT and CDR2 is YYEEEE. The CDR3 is CASSLGGRNTEAFF. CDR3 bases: TGTGCCAGCAGCTTGGGTGGCCGAAACACTGAAGCTTTCTTT.

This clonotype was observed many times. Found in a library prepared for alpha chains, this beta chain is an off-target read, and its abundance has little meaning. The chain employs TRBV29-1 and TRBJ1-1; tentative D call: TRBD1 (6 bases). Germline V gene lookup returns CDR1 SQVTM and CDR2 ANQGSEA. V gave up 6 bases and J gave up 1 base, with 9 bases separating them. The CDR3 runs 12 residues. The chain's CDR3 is CSVGGWNTEAFF. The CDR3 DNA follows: TGCAGCGTAGGGGGGTGGAACACTGAAGCTTTCTTT.

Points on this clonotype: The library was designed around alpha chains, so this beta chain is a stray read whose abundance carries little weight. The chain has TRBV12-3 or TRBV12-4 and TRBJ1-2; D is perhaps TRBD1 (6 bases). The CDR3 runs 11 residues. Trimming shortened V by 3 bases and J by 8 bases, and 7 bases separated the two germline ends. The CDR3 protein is CASSLGGGYTF. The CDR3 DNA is TGTGCCAGCAGTTTGGGGGGCGGCTACACCTTC.

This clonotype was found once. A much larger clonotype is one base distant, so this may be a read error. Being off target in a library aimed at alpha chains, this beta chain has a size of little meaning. The CDR3 is CASTADRVSETQYF. The CDR3 DNA follows: TGTGCCAGCACCGCGGACAGGGTGAGCGAGACCCAGTACTTC. The rearrangement links TRBV12-3 or TRBV12-4 to TRBJ2-5; 8 nucleotides line up with TRBD1. The CDR3 runs to 14 residues. Trimming at V came to 7 bases and at J to 5 bases, leaving 9 bases not matched to a gene.

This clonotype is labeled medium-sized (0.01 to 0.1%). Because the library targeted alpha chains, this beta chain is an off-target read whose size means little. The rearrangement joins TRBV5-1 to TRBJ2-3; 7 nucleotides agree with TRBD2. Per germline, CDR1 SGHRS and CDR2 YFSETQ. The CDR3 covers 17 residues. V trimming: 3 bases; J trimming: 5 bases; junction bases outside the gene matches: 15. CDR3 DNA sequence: TGCGCCAGCAGCTCCACATCAAGCGGGGCGGGTTTAGATACGCAGTATTTT. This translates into CASSSTSSGAGLDTQYF. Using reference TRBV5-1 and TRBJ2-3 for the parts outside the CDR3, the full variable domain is KAGVTQTPRYLIKTRGQQVTLSCSPISGHRSVSWYQQTPGQGLQFLFEYFSETQRNKGNFPGRFSGRQFSNSRSEMNVSTLELGDSALYLCASSSTSSGAGLDTQYFGPGTRLTVL.

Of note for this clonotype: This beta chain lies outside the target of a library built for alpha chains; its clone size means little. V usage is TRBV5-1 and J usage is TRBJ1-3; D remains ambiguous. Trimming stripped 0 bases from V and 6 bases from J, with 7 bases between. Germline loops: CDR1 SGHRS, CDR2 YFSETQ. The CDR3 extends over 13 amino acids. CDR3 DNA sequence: TGCGCCAGCAGCTTGGGAGGAGAAAACACCATATATTTT. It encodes CASSLGGENTIYF. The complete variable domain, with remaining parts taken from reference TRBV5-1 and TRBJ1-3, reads KAGVTQTPRYLIKTRGQQVTLSCSPISGHRSVSWYQQTPGQGLQFLFEYFSETQRNKGNFPGRFSGRQFSNSRSEMNVSTLELGDSALYLCASSLGGENTIYFGEGSWLTVV.

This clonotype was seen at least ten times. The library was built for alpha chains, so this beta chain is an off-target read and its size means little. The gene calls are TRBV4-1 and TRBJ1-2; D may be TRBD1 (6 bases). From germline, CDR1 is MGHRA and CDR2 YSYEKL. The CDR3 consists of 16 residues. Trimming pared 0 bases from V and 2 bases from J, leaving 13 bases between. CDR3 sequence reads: CASSQDRTAPNYGYTF. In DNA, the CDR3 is TGCGCCAGCAGCCAAGATAGGACAGCCCCAAACTATGGCTACACCTTC.

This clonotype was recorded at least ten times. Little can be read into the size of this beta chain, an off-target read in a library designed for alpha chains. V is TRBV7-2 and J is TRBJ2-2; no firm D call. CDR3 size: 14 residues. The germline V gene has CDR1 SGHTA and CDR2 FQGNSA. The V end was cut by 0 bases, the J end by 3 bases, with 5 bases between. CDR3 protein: CASSLAHYTGELFF. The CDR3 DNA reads TGTGCCAGCAGCTTAGCGCACTACACCGGGGAGCTGTTTTTT.

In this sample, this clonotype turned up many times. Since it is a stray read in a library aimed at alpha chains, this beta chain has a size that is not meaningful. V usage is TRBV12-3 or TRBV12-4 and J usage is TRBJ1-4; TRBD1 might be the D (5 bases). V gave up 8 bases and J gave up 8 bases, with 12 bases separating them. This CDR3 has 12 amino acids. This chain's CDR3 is CASSLRGEKLFF. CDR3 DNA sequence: TGTGCCAGCTCCCTAAGGGGCGAAAAACTGTTTTTT.

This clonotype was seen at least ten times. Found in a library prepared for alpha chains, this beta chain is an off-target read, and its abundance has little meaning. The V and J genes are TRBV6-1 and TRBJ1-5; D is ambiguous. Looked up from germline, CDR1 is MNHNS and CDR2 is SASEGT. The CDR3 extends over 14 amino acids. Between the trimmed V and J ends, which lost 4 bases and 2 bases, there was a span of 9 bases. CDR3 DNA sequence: TGTGCCAGCAGTGCGACATCAGGCAATCAGCCCCAGCATTTT. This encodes CASSATSGNQPQHF.

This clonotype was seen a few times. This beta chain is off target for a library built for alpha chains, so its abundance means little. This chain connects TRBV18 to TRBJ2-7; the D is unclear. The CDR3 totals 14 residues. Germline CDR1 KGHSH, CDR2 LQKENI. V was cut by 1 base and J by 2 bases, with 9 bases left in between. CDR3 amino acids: CASSPHPGPYEQYF. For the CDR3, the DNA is TGTGCCAGCTCACCACACCCGGGTCCCTACGAGCAGTACTTC.

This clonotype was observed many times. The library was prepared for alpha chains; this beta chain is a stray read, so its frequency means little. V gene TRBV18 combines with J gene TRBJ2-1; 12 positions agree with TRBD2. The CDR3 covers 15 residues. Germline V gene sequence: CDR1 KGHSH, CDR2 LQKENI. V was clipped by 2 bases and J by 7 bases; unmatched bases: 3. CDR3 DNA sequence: TGTGCCAGCTCACCAGCTAGCGGGGGGGCAAATGAGCAGTTCTTC. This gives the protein CASSPASGGANEQFF.

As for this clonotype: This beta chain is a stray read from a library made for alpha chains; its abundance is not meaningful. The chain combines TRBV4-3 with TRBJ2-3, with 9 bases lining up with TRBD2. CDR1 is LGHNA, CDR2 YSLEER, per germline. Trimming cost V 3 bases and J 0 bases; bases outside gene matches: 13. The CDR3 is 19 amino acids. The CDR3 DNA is TGCGCCAGCAGCCAGAGCGGTTTAGCGGGGGCGGGAAGCACAGATACGCAGTATTTT. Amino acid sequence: CASSQSGLAGAGSTDTQYF.

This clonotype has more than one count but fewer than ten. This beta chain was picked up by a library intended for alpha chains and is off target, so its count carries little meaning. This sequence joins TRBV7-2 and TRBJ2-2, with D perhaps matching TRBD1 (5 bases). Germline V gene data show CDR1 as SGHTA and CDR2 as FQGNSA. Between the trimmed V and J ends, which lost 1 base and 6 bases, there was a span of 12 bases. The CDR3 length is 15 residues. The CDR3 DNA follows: TGTGCCAGCAGCTTAGGGGCAGGGATAGCCGGGGAGCTGTTTTTT. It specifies CASSLGAGIAGELFF.

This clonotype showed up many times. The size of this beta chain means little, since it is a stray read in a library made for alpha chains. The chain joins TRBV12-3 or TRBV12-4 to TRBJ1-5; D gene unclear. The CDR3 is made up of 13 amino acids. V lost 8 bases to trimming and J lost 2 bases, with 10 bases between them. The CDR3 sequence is CASQERGNQPQHF. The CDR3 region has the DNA TGTGCCAGCCAAGAGCGGGGCAATCAGCCCCAGCATTTT.

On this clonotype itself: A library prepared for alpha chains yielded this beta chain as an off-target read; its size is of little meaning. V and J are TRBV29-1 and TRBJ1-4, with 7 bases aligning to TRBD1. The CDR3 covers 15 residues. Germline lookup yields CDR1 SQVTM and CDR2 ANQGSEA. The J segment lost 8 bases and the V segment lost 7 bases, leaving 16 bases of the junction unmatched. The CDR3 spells CSAGESGTVIEKLFF. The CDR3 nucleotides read TGCAGCGCCGGGGAGTCCGGGACAGTGATCGAAAAACTGTTTTTT.

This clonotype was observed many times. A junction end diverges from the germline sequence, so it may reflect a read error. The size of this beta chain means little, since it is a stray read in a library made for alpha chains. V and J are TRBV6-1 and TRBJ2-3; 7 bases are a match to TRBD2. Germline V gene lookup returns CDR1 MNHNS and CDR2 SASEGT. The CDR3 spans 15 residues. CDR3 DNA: TGTGCCAGCAGTAAAGCGGGGCTCAGCACAGATACGCAGTATTTT. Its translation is CASSKAGLSTDTQYF.

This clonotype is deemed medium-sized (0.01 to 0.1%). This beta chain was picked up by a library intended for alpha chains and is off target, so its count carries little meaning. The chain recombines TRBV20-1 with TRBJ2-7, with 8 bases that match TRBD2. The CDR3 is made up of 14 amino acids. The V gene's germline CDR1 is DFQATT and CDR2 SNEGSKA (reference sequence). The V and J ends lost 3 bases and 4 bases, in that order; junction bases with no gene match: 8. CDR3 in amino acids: CSARRGAAPYEQYF. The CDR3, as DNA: TGCAGTGCTAGGCGGGGGGCGGCCCCATACGAGCAGTACTTC.

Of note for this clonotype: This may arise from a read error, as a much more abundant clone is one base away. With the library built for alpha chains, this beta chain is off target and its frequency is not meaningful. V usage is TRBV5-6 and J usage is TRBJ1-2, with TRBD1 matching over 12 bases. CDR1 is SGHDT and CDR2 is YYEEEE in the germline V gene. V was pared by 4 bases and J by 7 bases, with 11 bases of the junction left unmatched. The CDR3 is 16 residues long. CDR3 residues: CASSIPGTGGHCGYTF. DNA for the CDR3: TGTGCCAGCAGCATACCCGGGACAGGGGGCCACTGTGGCTACACCTTC. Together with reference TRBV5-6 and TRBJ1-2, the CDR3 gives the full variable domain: DAGVTQSPTHLIKTRGQQVTLRCSPKSGHDTVSWYQQALGQGPQFIFQYYEEEERQRGNFPDRFSGHQFPNYSSELNVNALLLGDSALYLCASSIPGTGGHCGYTFGSGTRLTVV.

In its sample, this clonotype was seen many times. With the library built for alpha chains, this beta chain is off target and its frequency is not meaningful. The CDR3 DNA follows: TGTGCCAGCAGTCCTGTGGGGAACAGCAATCAGCCCCAGCATTTT. Translated: CASSPVGNSNQPQHF. The genes are TRBV2 and TRBJ1-5; unclear D gene. Germline assignment: CDR1 SNHLY and CDR2 FYNNEI. The CDR3 is 15 residues long. Between the trimmed V and J ends, which lost 5 bases and 1 base, there was a span of 12 bases.

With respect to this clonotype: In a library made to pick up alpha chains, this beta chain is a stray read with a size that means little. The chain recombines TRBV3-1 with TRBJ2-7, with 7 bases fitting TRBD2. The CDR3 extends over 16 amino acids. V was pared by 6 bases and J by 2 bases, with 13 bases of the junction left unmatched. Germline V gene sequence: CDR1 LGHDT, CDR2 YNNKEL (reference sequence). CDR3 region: CASSPQVTAGPYEQYF. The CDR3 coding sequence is TGTGCCAGCAGTCCCCAGGTGACAGCGGGGCCCTACGAGCAGTACTTC.